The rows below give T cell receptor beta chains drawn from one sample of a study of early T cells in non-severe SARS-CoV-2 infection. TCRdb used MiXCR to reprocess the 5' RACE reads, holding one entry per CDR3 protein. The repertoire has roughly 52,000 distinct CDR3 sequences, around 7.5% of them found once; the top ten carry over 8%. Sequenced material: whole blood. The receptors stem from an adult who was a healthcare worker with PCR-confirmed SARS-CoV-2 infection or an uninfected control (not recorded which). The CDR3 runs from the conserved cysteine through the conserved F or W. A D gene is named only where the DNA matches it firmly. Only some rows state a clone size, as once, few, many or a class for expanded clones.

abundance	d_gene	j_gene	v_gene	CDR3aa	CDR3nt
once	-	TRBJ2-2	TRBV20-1	CSASEGAGELFF	TGCAGTGCTTCGGAAGGGGCCGGGGAGCTGTTTTTT
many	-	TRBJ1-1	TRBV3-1	CASSRGSGTEAFF	TGTGCCAGCAGCCGAGGGTCAGGGACTGAAGCTTTCTTT
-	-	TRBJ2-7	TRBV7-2	CASSRDIYEQYF	TGTGCCAGCAGCCGCGACATCTACGAGCAGTACTTC
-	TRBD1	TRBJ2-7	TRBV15	CATSRDRVSYEQYF	TGTGCCACCAGCCGGGACAGGGTTTCCTACGAGCAGTACTTC
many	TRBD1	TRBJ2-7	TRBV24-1	CATSPGQGPSYEQYF	TGTGCCACCTCCCCGGGACAGGGCCCCTCCTACGAGCAGTACTTC
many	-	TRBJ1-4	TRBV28	CASGVTRNEKLFF	TGTGCCAGCGGCGTTACTCGTAATGAAAAACTGTTTTTT
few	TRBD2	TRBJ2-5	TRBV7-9	CASSWTSGGTTQTQYF	TGTGCCAGCAGCTGGACTAGCGGGGGGACCACCCAGACCCAGTACTTC
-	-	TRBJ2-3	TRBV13	CASSHTTAGTSGHTQYF	TGTGCCAGCAGCCATACTACGGCCGGGACTTCGGGACATACGCAGTATTTT
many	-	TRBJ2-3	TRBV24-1	CATSAAGATDTQYF	TGTGCCACCAGTGCCGCCGGAGCCACAGATACGCAGTATTTT
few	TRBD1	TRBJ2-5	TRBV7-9	CASSPQGQGSETQYF	TGTGCCAGCAGCCCCCAGGGACAGGGGAGTGAGACCCAGTACTTC
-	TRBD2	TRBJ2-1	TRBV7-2	CASSHSGGAYNEQFF	TGTGCCAGCAGCCATAGCGGGGGGGCCTACAATGAGCAGTTCTTC
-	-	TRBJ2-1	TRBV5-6	CASGPGTMTSWPFF	TGTGCCAGCGGGCCGGGGACAATGACGAGTTGGCCGTTCTTC